What follows are 8 T cell receptor beta chains derived from one specimen sequenced in a study of a mutant IDH1 vaccine in newly diagnosed glioma. Profiling relied on immunoSEQ multiplex PCR, and the TCRdb table lists in-frame clones only, not all of them. The sample consists of more than 25,000 clones, about three quarters of them appearing once. For these receptors, no antigen is known. The time point: week 35, safety follow-up. Vaccinated patients received 300 ug of mutant IDH1 20-mer peptide per dose, with topical imiquimod. The material sequenced was PBMCs, taken from a glioma patient whose treatment included an IDH1 peptide vaccine. These receptors came from a man aged 50-59 years with glioma.

This rearrangement joins TRBV4-1 to TRBJ2-5; no reliable D call. Germline lookup yields CDR1 MGHRA and CDR2 YSYEKL. This CDR3 contains 13 residues. Trimming took off 3 bases at V and 4 bases at J, with 9 bases between the two ends. The CDR3, as DNA: TGCGCCAGCAGCCATTCCGGACGAGAGACCCAGTACTTC. Residues: CASSHSGRETQYF.

The chain links TRBV5-1 to TRBJ2-2, with 10 bases fitting TRBD2. V lost 0 bases, J lost 5 bases, and 1 base stayed unmatched. CDR1 and CDR2 from the germline V gene are SGHRS and YFSETQ. This CDR3 spans 15 amino acids. CDR3 protein: CASSLDSGRTGELFF. CDR3 nucleotide sequence: TGCGCCAGCAGCTTGGATAGCGGGAGGACCGGGGAGCTGTTTTTT.

This chain joins TRBV2 and TRBJ2-3; D uncertain. V lost 7 bases and J 3 bases, leaving 5 bases between the germline ends. Germline CDR1 and CDR2: SNHLY and FYNNEI. CDR3 size: 11 residues. The CDR3 sequence: CASIETDTQYF. As DNA, the CDR3 is TGTGCCAGCATTGAGACAGATACGCAGTATTTT. Full variable domain (remainder filled in from reference TRBV2 and TRBJ2-3): EPEVTQTPSHQVTQMGQEVILRCVPISNHLYFYWYRQILGQKVEFLVSFYNNEISEKSEIFDDQFSVERPDGSNFTLKIRSTKLEDSAMYFCASIETDTQYFGPGTRLTVL.

This clone was seen a handful of times. The chain carries TRBV14 and TRBJ1-1; D uncertain. The germline CDR1 and CDR2 sequences are SGHDN and FVKESK. The CDR3 is 12 amino acids. V lost 2 bases and J 4 bases, leaving 5 bases between the germline ends. The CDR3, as DNA: TGTGCCAGCAGCCAATTGGGCACTGAAGCTTTCTTT. Protein product: CASSQLGTEAFF.

The chain uses TRBV7-6 and TRBJ2-2; no clear D gene. In germline, CDR1 is SGHVS, CDR2 FNYEAQ. V dropped 5 bases and J dropped 1 base, with 14 bases sitting between them. The CDR3 totals 16 residues. This CDR3 reads CASSPLTTENTGELFF. In DNA form, the CDR3 reads TGTGCCAGCAGCCCACTTACTACAGAGAACACCGGGGAGCTGTTTTTT.

The chain carries TRBV27 and TRBJ2-5; 7 nucleotides agree with TRBD1. Germline V gene sequence: CDR1 MNHEY, CDR2 SMNVEV (reference sequence). The CDR3 has 15 amino acids. J was trimmed by 3 bases and V by 3 bases; bases with no gene match: 7. CDR3 bases: TGTGCCAGCAGTTTCCTCCGGGACAGAGAAGAGACCCAGTACTTC. Translation gives CASSFLRDREETQYF.

The DNA for the CDR3 is TGCGCCAGCAGCCACGAACAGGGAAGCGAGCAGTACTTC. Translating gives CASSHEQGSEQYF. The rearrangement joins TRBV4-3 to TRBJ2-7; perhaps TRBD1 as D (6 bases). Trimming shortened V by 3 bases and J by 6 bases, and 12 bases separated the two germline ends. This CDR3 spans 13 amino acids. The V gene's germline CDR1 is LGHNA and CDR2 YSLEER.

The rearrangement links TRBV6-5 to TRBJ2-2; D not resolved. CDR1 is MNHEY, CDR2 SVGAGI, per germline. CDR3 length equals 14 residues. V lost 2 bases to trimming and J lost 9 bases, with 13 bases between them. The CDR3 nucleotides read TGTGCCAGCAGTTACCGGAGAGACTTGAGGGAGCTGTTTTTT. Translating it yields CASSYRRDLRELFF.